The T cell receptor beta chain described here comes from a study of CD8+ T cells in alopecia areata. Study at large: Administration of oral tofacitinib to treated patients was at 5 to 10 mg twice daily.

Findings and limits, study-wide: In lesional scalp, particularly from alopecia totalis/universalis, clonality was higher than in normal scalp. Sharing of TCRs across patients appeared less clear than in mice, possibly for HLA-related reasons.

Looked up from germline, CDR1 is SNHLY and CDR2 is FYNNEI. The CDR3 length is 13 residues. Trimming took 6 bases from V and 1 from J, leaving 9 bases between them. Peripheral blood samples and lesional scalp punch biopsies were obtained from alopecia areata patients. Reverse transcription of extracted RNA yielded cDNA, which provided the sequencing template. Sequenced by immunoSEQ multiplex PCR; TCRdb stores in-frame clones only, minus some. In the table there are about 98,000 clones, roughly two fifths of which are singletons. As regards this clone: Antigen: not known.

Specimen: CD4+ T cells sorted from blood. This chain links TRBV2 with TRBJ1-2; TRBD1 is a possible D gene (6 bases). This receptor was identified in a human donor with alopecia areata. CDR3 amino acids: CASRPDSNYGYTF. The CDR3 region has the DNA TGTGCCAGCAGACCGGACAGTAACTATGGCTACACCTTC.